Shown below are 12 T cell receptor beta chains from a single sample sequenced in a study of T cells in tuberculosis. The time point here: new active TB diagnosis, blood taken before or within 7 days of starting treatment. Libraries were prepared by immunoSEQ multiplex PCR; TCRdb keeps only in-frame clonotypes and omits some of them. The table records tens of thousands of clones, about 91% of them present only once. Specimen: PBMCs, collected at tuberculosis diagnosis. These receptors originate from an adult with tuberculosis.

The CDR3: CASRLQGHEQYF. The CDR3 nucleotides read TGTGCCAGCAGATTACAGGGCCACGAGCAGTACTTC. The chain has TRBV2 and TRBJ2-7; tentatively, D is TRBD1 (6 bases). The CDR3 spans 12 residues. The germline CDR1 and CDR2 sequences are SNHLY and FYNNEI. Deletions cut 6 bases from V and 5 bases from J, with 11 bases between.

The chain couples TRBV6-5 to TRBJ2-5; tentatively, D is TRBD2 (6 bases). Per the germline V gene, CDR1 is MNHEY and CDR2 is SVGAGI. The CDR3 totals 16 residues. V gave up 0 bases and J gave up 5 bases, with 16 bases separating them. The CDR3 nucleotides are TGTGCCAGCAGTTACTCGAACCTAGCGAGGAGGGAGACCCAGTACTTC. Translated, it gives CASSYSNLARRETQYF.

The J gene is TRBJ2-3, the V gene TRBV7-2; 15 bases are a match to TRBD2. Germline CDR1 SGHTA, CDR2 FQGNSA. V shed 5 bases, J shed 4 bases, and the junction held 7 bases outside the gene matches. This CDR3 spans 17 amino acids. The CDR3 bases are TGTGCCAGCAGCGCACCGGGACTAGCGGGGGGCGCAGATACGCAGTATTTT. Protein product: CASSAPGLAGGADTQYF.

CDR3 DNA sequence: TGCGCCAGCAGCTGGGGGACTAGCGGGAGCACAGATACGCAGTATTTT. This sequence encodes CASSWGTSGSTDTQYF. This rearrangement joins TRBV5-1 to TRBJ2-3; 12 bases agree with TRBD2. The V gene end was trimmed by 3 bases and the J gene end by 0 bases; junction bases not matched to a gene: 2. The CDR3 contains 16 residues. Germline-derived CDR1 and CDR2 are SGHRS and YFSETQ.

The chain links TRBV27 to TRBJ2-3, with D perhaps TRBD1 (6 bases). Germline CDR1 is MNHEY and CDR2 is SMNVEV (reference sequence). The CDR3 is 15 amino acids. V was shortened by 5 bases and J by 3 bases, with 15 bases between the two germline ends. Written as DNA, the CDR3 is TGTGCCAGCAGTGTACAGGGAGTTCTAACAGATACGCAGTATTTT. Translating gives CASSVQGVLTDTQYF.

The V gene is TRBV15, the J gene TRBJ2-1, with D tentatively TRBD2 (5 bases). The V and J ends lost 2 bases and 0 bases respectively, with 11 bases between them. The CDR3 contains 16 residues. Germline CDR1 reads LNHNV; CDR2 reads YYDKDF (reference sequence). The CDR3 sequence is CATSRFGLDSYNEQFF. The CDR3 DNA sequence: TGTGCCACCAGCAGATTCGGACTGGACTCCTACAATGAGCAGTTCTTC. Looking up the rest from reference TRBV15 and TRBJ2-1 gives the full variable domain: DAMVIQNPRYQVTQFGKPVTLSCSQTLNHNVMYWYQQKSSQAPKLLFHYYDKDFNNEADTPDNFQSRRPNTSFCFLDIRSPGLGDTAMYLCATSRFGLDSYNEQFFGPGTRLTVL.

The chain has TRBV6-5 and TRBJ1-1, with 7 nucleotides matching TRBD1. The CDR3 is 15 amino acids. V lost 7 bases and J lost 4; bases outside the gene matches: 12. The germline V gene has CDR1 MNHEY and CDR2 SVGAGI. The CDR3 coding sequence is TGTGCCAGCATCGCCCCGAGGGGGCCGTCCACTGAAGCTTTCTTT. Its protein product is CASIAPRGPSTEAFF.

The sample holds a few counts of this clone. The chain is built from TRBV6-1 and TRBJ2-7; D unresolved. This CDR3 has 10 amino acids. V was shortened by 5 bases and J by 3 bases, with 2 bases between the two germline ends. The V gene's germline CDR1 is MNHNS and CDR2 SASEGT. The CDR3 region is CASSLYEQYF. The DNA for the CDR3 is TGTGCCAGCAGTCTCTACGAGCAGTACTTC.

The J gene is TRBJ2-7, the V gene TRBV11-2; TRBD2 is a possible D gene (5 bases). This CDR3 region has 13 residues. V lost 2 bases, J lost 7 bases, and 12 bases lay in between. Germline loops: CDR1 SGHAT, CDR2 FQNNGV. DNA for the CDR3: TGTGCCAGCAGCTTATTGAGCGGAGAGGAGCAGTACTTC. The encoded protein is CASSLLSGEEQYF. The whole variable domain, remainder taken from reference TRBV11-2 and TRBJ2-7, is EAGVAQSPRYKIIEKRQSVAFWCNPISGHATLYWYQQILGQGPKLLIQFQNNGVVDDSQLPKDRFSAERLKGVDSTLKIQPAKLEDSAVYLCASSLLSGEEQYFGPGTRLTVT.

The V gene is TRBV27, the J gene TRBJ2-3; 10 nucleotides line up with TRBD2. The CDR3 consists of 13 residues. Losses at the gene ends were 8 bases for V and 2 bases for J; bases not matched to a gene: 1. Germline-derived CDR1 and CDR2 are MNHEY and SMNVEV (reference sequence). The CDR3 here is CASLAGATDTQYF. DNA of the CDR3: TGTGCCAGCCTAGCGGGGGCCACAGATACGCAGTATTTT.

The V and J genes are TRBV19 and TRBJ2-1; TRBD2 might be the D (6 bases). CDR1 and CDR2 (germline): LNHDA, SQIVND (reference sequence). V was clipped by 6 bases and J by 0 bases, with 15 bases between them. The CDR3 covers 16 residues. In DNA, the CDR3 is TGTGCCAGTAGGAGGAGTTTGCGGGACTCCTACAATGAGCAGTTCTTC. The encoded protein is CASRRSLRDSYNEQFF. Full variable domain (missing parts from reference TRBV19 and TRBJ2-1): DGGITQSPKYLFRKEGQNVTLSCEQNLNHDAMYWYRQDPGQGLRLIYYSQIVNDFQKGDIAEGYSVSREKKESFPLTVTSAQKNPTAFYLCASRRSLRDSYNEQFFGPGTRLTVL.

This clone appeared once. CDR3 nucleotide sequence: TGCGCCAGCAGCCTCTCTACCGGAGAGACCCAGTACTTC. As protein: CASSLSTGETQYF. The chain carries TRBV4-1 and TRBJ2-5; D remains ambiguous. The CDR3 has 13 residues. V dropped 4 bases and J dropped 4 bases, with 10 bases sitting between them. Germline assignment: CDR1 MGHRA and CDR2 YSYEKL.